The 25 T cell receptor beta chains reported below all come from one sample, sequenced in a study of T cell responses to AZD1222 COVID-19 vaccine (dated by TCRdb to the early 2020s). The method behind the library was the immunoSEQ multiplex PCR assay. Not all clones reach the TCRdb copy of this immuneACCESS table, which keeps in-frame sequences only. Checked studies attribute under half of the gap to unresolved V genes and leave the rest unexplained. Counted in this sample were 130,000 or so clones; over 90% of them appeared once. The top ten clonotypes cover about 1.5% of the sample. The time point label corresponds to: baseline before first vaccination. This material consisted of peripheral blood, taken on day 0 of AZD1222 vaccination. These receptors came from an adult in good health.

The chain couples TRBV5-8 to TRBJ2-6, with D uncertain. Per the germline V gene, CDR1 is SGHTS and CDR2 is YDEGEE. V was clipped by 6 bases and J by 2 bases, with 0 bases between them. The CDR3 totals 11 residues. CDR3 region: CASTGANVLTF. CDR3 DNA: TGTGCCAGCACTGGGGCCAACGTCCTGACTTTC.

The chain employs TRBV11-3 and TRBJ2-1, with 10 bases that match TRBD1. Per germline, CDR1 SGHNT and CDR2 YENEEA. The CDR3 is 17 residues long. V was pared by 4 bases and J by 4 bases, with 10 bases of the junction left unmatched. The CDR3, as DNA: TGTGCCAGCAGCTCCGGACAGGGGGGAACATTATACAATGAGCAGTTCTTC. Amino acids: CASSSGQGGTLYNEQFF.

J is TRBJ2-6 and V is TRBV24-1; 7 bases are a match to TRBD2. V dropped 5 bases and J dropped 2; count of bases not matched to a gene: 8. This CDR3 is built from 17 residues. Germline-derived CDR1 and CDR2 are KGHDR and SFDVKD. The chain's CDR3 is CATSGGGKEAGANVLTF. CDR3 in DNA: TGTGCCACCAGTGGGGGGGGGAAAGAAGCTGGGGCCAACGTCCTGACTTTC.

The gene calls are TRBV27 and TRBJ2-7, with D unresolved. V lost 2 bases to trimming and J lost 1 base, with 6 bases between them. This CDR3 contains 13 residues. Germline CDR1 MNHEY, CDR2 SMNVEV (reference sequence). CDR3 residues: CASSLTKSYEQYF. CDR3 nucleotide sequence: TGTGCCAGCAGTTTAACGAAGTCCTACGAGCAGTACTTC.

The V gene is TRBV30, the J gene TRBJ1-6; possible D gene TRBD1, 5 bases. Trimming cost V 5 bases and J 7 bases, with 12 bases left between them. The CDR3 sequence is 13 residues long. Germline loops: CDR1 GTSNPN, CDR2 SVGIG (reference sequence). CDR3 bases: TGTGCCTGGGCCAGGGAAGGGAATTCACCCCTCCACTTT. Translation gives CAWAREGNSPLHF.

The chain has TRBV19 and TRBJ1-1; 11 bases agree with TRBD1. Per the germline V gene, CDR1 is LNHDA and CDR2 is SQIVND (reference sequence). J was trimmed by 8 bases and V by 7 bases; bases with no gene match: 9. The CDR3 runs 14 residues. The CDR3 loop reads CASIRTGGAKEAFF. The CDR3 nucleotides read TGTGCCAGTATAAGGACAGGGGGCGCGAAGGAAGCTTTCTTT.

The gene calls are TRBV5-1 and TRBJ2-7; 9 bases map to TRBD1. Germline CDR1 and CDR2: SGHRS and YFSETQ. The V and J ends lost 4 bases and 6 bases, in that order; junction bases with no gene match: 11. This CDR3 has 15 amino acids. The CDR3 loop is CASSPAGTGNGEQYF. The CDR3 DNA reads TGCGCCAGCAGCCCTGCGGGGACAGGGAATGGCGAGCAGTACTTC.

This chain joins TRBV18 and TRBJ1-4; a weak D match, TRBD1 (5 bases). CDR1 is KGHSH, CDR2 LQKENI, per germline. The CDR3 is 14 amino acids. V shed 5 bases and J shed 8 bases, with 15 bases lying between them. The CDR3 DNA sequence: TGTGCCAGCTCATCCCGTCAAGGGGTGGAAAAACTGTTTTTT. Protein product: CASSSRQGVEKLFF. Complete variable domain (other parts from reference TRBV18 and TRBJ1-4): NAGVMQNPRHLVRRRGQEARLRCSPMKGHSHVYWYRQLPEEGLKFMVYLQKENIIDESGMPKERFSAEFPKEGPSILRIQQVVRGDSAAYFCASSSRQGVEKLFFGSGTQLSVL.

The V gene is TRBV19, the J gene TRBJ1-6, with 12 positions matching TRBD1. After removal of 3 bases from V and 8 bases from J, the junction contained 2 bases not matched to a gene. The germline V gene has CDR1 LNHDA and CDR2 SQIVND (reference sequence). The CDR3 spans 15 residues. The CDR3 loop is CASSMGTGGYSPLHF. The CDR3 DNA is TGTGCCAGTAGTATGGGGACAGGGGGCTATTCACCCCTCCACTTT.

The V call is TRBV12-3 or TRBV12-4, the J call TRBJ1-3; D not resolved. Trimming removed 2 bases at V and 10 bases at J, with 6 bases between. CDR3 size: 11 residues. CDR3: CASSLSLTIYF. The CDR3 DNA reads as TGTGCCAGCAGTTTATCCCTAACCATATATTTT.

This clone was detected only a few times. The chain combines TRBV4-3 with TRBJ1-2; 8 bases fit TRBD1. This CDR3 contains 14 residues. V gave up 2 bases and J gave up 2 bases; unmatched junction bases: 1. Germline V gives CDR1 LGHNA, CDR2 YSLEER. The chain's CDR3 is CASSQYRGNYGYTF. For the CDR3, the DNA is TGCGCCAGCAGCCAATACAGGGGGAACTATGGCTACACCTTC.

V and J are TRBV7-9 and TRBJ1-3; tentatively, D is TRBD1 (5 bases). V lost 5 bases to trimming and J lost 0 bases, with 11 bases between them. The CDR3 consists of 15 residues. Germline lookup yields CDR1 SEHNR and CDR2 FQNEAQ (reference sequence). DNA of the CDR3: TGTGCCAGCAGCCCGCAGAGGGGCTCTGGAAACACCATATATTTT. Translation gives CASSPQRGSGNTIYF.

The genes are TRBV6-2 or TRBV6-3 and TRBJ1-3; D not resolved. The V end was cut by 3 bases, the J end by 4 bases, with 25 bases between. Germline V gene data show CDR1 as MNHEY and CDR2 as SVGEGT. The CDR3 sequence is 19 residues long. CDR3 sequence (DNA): TGTGCCAGCAGTTATCCCAATACATACACAATCCCTGACGGAAACACCATATATTTT. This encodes CASSYPNTYTIPDGNTIYF.

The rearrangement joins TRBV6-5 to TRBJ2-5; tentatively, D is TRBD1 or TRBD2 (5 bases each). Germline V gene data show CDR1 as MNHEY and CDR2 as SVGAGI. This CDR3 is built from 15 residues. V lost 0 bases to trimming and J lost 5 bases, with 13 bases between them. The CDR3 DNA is TGTGCCAGCAGTTACTCCCCCGGGGCAGGGGAGACCCAGTACTTC. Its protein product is CASSYSPGAGETQYF.

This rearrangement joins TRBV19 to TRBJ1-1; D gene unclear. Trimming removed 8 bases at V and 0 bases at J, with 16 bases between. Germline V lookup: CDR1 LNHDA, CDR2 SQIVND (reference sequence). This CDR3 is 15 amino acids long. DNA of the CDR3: TGTGCCAGTTTAGTTTGGGAGGGCATGAACACTGAAGCTTTCTTT. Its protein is CASLVWEGMNTEAFF.

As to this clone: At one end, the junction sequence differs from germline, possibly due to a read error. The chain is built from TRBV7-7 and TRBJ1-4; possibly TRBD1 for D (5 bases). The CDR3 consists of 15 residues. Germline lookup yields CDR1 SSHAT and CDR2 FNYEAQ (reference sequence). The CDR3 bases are TGTGCTAGCAGCTTAGGACGGGCAGGGAGTGAAAAACTGTTTTTT. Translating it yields CASSLGRAGSEKLFF.

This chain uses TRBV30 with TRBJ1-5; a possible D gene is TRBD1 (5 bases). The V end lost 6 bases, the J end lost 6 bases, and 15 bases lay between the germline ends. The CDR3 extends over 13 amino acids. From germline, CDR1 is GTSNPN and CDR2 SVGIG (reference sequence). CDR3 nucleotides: TGTGCCTGCCAAGAAATGAGGGGTCAGCCCCAGCATTTT. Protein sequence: CACQEMRGQPQHF. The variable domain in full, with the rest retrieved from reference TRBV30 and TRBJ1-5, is SQTIHQWPATLVQPVGSPLSLECTVEGTSNPNLYWYRQAAGRGLQLLFYSVGIGQISSEVPQNLSASRPQDRQFILSSKKLLLSDSGFYLCACQEMRGQPQHFGDGTRLSIL.

CDR3 sequence: CASSLLGGRETQYF. The CDR3 DNA follows: TGTGCCAGCAGCTTATTGGGGGGGCGGGAGACCCAGTACTTC. The chain combines TRBV7-2 with TRBJ2-5, with a tentative D call TRBD2 (7 bases). The germline V gene encodes CDR1 SGHTA and CDR2 FQGNSA. V gave up 2 bases and J gave up 5 bases, with 12 bases separating them. CDR3 length equals 14 residues.

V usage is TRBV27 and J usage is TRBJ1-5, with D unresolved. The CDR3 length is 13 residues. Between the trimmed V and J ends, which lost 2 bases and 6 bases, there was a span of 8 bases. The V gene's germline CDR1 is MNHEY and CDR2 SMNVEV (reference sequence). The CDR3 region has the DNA TGTGCCAGCAGTTTAGCGGTGAGTCAGCCCCAGCATTTT. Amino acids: CASSLAVSQPQHF.

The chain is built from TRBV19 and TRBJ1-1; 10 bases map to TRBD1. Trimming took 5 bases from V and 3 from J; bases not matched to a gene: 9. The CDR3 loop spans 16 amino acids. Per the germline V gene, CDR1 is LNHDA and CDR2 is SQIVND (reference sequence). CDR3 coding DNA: TGTGCCAGTAGTCCACGACAGGGGGCTGGGTACACTGAAGCTTTCTTT. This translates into CASSPRQGAGYTEAFF.

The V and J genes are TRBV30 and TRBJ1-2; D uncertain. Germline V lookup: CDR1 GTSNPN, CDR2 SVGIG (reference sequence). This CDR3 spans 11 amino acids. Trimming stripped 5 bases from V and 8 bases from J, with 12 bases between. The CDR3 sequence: CAWVDGGGYTF. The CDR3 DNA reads TGTGCCTGGGTCGATGGAGGGGGCTACACCTTC.

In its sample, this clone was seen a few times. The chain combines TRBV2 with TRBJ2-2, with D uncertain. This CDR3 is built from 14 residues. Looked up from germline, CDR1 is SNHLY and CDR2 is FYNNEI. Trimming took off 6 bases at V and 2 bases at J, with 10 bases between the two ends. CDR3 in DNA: TGTGCCAGCAGACTCGGAGTTAACACCGGGGAGCTGTTTTTT. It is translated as CASRLGVNTGELFF. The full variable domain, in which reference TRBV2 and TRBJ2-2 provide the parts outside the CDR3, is EPEVTQTPSHQVTQMGQEVILRCVPISNHLYFYWYRQILGQKVEFLVSFYNNEISEKSEIFDDQFSVERPDGSNFTLKIRSTKLEDSAMYFCASRLGVNTGELFFGEGSRLTVL.

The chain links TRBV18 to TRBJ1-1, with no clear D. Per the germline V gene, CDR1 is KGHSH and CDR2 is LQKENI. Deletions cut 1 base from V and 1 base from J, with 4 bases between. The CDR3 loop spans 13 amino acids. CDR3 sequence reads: CASSPQQNTEAFF. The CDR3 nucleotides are TGTGCCAGCTCACCACAACAGAACACTGAAGCTTTCTTT.

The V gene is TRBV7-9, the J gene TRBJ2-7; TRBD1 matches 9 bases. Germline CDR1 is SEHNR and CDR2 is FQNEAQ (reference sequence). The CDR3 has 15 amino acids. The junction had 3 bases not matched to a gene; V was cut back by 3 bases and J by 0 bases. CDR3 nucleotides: TGTGCCAGCAGCTTCTGGGACAGGGACTCCTACGAGCAGTACTTC. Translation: CASSFWDRDSYEQYF.

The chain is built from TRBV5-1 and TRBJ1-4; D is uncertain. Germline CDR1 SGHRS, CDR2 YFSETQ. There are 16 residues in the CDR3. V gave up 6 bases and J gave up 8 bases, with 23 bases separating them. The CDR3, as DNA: TGCGCCAGCACCACTGGGCGCGGGTCCGGAGGGGAAAAACTGTTTTTT. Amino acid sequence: CASTTGRGSGGEKLFF.